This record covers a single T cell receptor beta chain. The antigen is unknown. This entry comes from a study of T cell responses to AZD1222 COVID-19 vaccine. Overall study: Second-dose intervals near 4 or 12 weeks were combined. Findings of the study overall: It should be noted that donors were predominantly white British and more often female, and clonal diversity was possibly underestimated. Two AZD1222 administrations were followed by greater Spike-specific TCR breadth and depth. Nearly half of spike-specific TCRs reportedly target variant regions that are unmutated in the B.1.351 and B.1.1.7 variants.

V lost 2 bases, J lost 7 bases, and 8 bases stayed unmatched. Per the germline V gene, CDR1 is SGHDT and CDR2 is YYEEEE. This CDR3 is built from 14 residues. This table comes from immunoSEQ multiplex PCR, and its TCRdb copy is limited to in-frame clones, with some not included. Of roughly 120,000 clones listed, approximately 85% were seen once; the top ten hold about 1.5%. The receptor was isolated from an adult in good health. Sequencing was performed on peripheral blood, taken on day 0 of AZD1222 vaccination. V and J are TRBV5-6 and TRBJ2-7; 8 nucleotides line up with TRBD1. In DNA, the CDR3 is TGTGCCAGCAGCTTTTGGACAGGGTCCGTTGAGCAGTACTTC. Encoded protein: CASSFWTGSVEQYF. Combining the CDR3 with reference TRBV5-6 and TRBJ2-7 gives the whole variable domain DAGVTQSPTHLIKTRGQQVTLRCSPKSGHDTVSWYQQALGQGPQFIFQYYEEEERQRGNFPDRFSGHQFPNYSSELNVNALLLGDSALYLCASSFWTGSVEQYFGPGTRLTVT.